The 12 T cell receptor beta chains listed next were all sequenced from one sample in a study of T cells after yellow fever vaccination. A single record per CDR3 protein comes from TCRdb applying MiXCR to the 5' RACE reads. The sample yields about 310,000 distinct CDR3 sequences, around 3.6% seen once. The sample here was PBMCs, taken on the day of the yellow fever booster vaccination. The receptors originated from a young man who received the YFV17D yellow fever vaccine.

In this sample, this clonotype turned up many times. The chain couples TRBV12-3 or TRBV12-4 to TRBJ2-5, with 9 bases matching TRBD2. The length of the CDR3 is 16 residues. V was clipped by 5 bases and J by 8 bases; unmatched bases: 15. CDR3 sequence reads: CASSPRGVAGEGTQYF. In DNA form, the CDR3 reads TGTGCCAGCAGTCCCCGGGGGGTAGCGGGGGAGGGAACCCAGTACTTC.

This clonotype was picked up many times. A junction end diverges from the germline sequence, so it may reflect a read error. The chain joins TRBV6-2 or TRBV6-3 to TRBJ2-4, with D perhaps TRBD2 (6 bases). The CDR3 contains 14 residues. The germline V gene has CDR1 MNHEY and CDR2 SVGEGT. The CDR3 spells CASRPSGAENIQYF. The CDR3, as DNA: TGTGCCAGCAGACCCTCGGGAGCCGAAAACATTCAGTACTTC.

This chain connects TRBV6-1 to TRBJ1-6; D is possibly TRBD1 (5 bases). The CDR3 has 18 amino acids. Germline lookup yields CDR1 MNHNS and CDR2 SASEGT. V was trimmed by 3 bases and J by 8 bases, leaving 23 bases between them. The CDR3 spells CASSEVGRVLTYDSPLHF. CDR3 bases: TGTGCCAGCAGTGAGGTTGGCAGGGTCTTGACGTATGATTCACCCCTCCACTTT.

This clonotype was observed many times. The chain is built from TRBV5-6 and TRBJ2-3, with 9 bases identical to TRBD1. V lost 0 bases to trimming and J lost 2 bases; unmatched junction nucleotides: 4. The CDR3 contains 16 residues. Germline V gene data show CDR1 as SGHDT and CDR2 as YYEEEE. The CDR3 here is CASSLAGQGYTDTQYF. CDR3 sequence (DNA): TGTGCCAGCAGCTTGGCGGGACAGGGTTACACAGATACGCAGTATTTT.

This clonotype was recorded at least ten times. The gene calls are TRBV2 and TRBJ2-3; TRBD1 matches 9 bases. The CDR3 is made up of 14 amino acids. The junction had 6 bases not matched to a gene; V was cut back by 10 bases and J by 1 base. Looked up from germline, CDR1 is SNHLY and CDR2 is FYNNEI. CDR3 DNA sequence: TGTGCCACCGGGGGACAGGGCGGCACAGATACGCAGTATTTT. This sequence encodes CATGGQGGTDTQYF.

This clonotype was detected only a few times. In DNA, the CDR3 is TGCGCCAGCAGCGTTCGAGACCCACAAAGCACAGATACGCAGTATTTT. It is translated as CASSVRDPQSTDTQYF. This chain connects TRBV5-1 to TRBJ2-3; no reliable D call. The CDR3 is made up of 16 amino acids. V was trimmed by 4 bases and J by 0 bases, leaving 15 bases between them. The germline CDR1 and CDR2 sequences are SGHRS and YFSETQ.

This clonotype was detected only a few times. This sequence joins TRBV6-6 and TRBJ1-2; maybe TRBD1 (5 bases). Germline CDR1 reads MNHNY; CDR2 reads SVGAGI (reference sequence). The V end was cut by 2 bases, the J end by 6 bases, with 7 bases between. The CDR3 covers 12 residues. The CDR3 here is CASSYRDDGYTF. In DNA form, the CDR3 reads TGTGCCAGCAGTTACAGGGACGATGGCTACACCTTC.

There are many counts of this clonotype. This chain connects TRBV5-1 to TRBJ2-5, with D perhaps matching TRBD2 (6 bases). V gave up 2 bases and J gave up 6 bases, with 14 bases separating them. Germline V CDR1 and CDR2: SGHRS, YFSETQ. The CDR3 has 14 amino acids. CDR3: CASSFEMEGKTQYF. CDR3 bases: TGCGCCAGCAGCTTTGAGATGGAGGGGAAGACCCAGTACTTC. The whole variable domain, remainder taken from reference TRBV5-1 and TRBJ2-5, is KAGVTQTPRYLIKTRGQQVTLSCSPISGHRSVSWYQQTPGQGLQFLFEYFSETQRNKGNFPGRFSGRQFSNSRSEMNVSTLELGDSALYLCASSFEMEGKTQYFGPGTRLLVL.

This clonotype was found a few times. The chain combines TRBV3-1 with TRBJ2-5; either TRBD1 or TRBD2 may fit D (5 bases each). Trimming took 3 bases from V and 4 from J, leaving 12 bases between them. The V gene's germline CDR1 is LGHDT and CDR2 YNNKEL (reference sequence). CDR3 size: 14 residues. For the CDR3, the DNA is TGTGCCAGCAGCCACGAGGGGCATCCAGAGACCCAGTACTTC. Translated, it gives CASSHEGHPETQYF.

This clonotype was picked up many times. In DNA form, the CDR3 reads TGCGCCAGCAGCTTGGGCCAGAACTCTGGAAACACCATATATTTT. Translation: CASSLGQNSGNTIYF. V is TRBV5-1 and J is TRBJ1-3; D unclear. Per the germline V gene, CDR1 is SGHRS and CDR2 is YFSETQ. This CDR3 has 15 residues. V lost 0 bases to trimming and J lost 0 bases, with 7 bases between them.

In its sample, this clonotype was seen many times. This chain's CDR3 is CASSHRDTGTQYF. CDR3 DNA sequence: TGTGCCAGCAGTCATAGAGATACTGGGACCCAGTACTTC. This sequence joins TRBV6-5 and TRBJ2-5; D gene uncertain. This CDR3 is built from 13 residues. With 5 bases removed from V and 7 bases from J, the gap between germline ends came to 14 bases. CDR1 and CDR2 (germline): MNHEY, SVGAGI.

This clonotype showed up many times. The rearrangement links TRBV10-3 to TRBJ2-4, with D uncertain. Trimming removed 2 bases from V and 0 bases from J, with 5 bases in between. The CDR3 sequence is 14 residues long. Germline V gives CDR1 ENHRY, CDR2 SYGVKD. The CDR3 protein is CAISEQLAKNIQYF. In nucleotides, the CDR3 is TGTGCCATCAGTGAGCAGTTAGCCAAAAACATTCAGTACTTC.